A selection of T cell receptor beta chains follows, all from one sample in a study of technical replicates of blood from a handful of donors. Using immunoSEQ multiplex PCR, the repertoire was profiled, and TCRdb retains in-frame clones only, with some absent. Among about 80,000 clones listed, 85% to 95% were seen once. Sequenced sample: T cells isolated from PBMCs. The source of these receptors is a human donor in good health. Both conserved end residues are part of each CDR3. Each record gives: V gene, D gene, clone size, J gene, CDR3 protein, CDR3 DNA. The D gene is left open where the match is weak. Part of the rows lack a size; the others show once, few, many or a class for expanded clones.

v_call: TRBV20-1
d_call: -
clone_size: -
j_call: TRBJ1-1
cdr3_aa: CSGPSDTEAFF
cdr3_nt: TGCAGTGGGCCTTCTGACACTGAAGCTTTCTTT

v_call: TRBV11-3
d_call: TRBD1
clone_size: -
j_call: TRBJ1-1
cdr3_aa: CASSLARQGMNTEAFF
cdr3_nt: TGTGCCAGCAGCTTAGCGCGACAGGGTATGAACACTGAAGCTTTCTTT

v_call: TRBV28
d_call: -
clone_size: once
j_call: TRBJ2-2
cdr3_aa: CASSGRVAGELFF
cdr3_nt: TGTGCCAGCAGTGGCAGGGTAGCCGGGGAGCTGTTTTTT

v_call: TRBV5-4
d_call: TRBD1
clone_size: -
j_call: TRBJ1-1
cdr3_aa: CASSPQTGGRTEAFF
cdr3_nt: TGTGCCAGCAGCCCTCAGACAGGGGGCCGCACTGAAGCTTTCTTT

v_call: TRBV5-4
d_call: TRBD1
clone_size: once
j_call: TRBJ1-4
cdr3_aa: CASSSAGTGLEKLFF
cdr3_nt: TGTGCCAGCAGCTCTGCCGGGACAGGGTTAGAAAAACTGTTTTTT

v_call: TRBV29-1
d_call: -
clone_size: -
j_call: TRBJ2-7
cdr3_aa: CSATEGGSYEQYF
cdr3_nt: TGCAGCGCAACCGAAGGGGGCTCCTACGAGCAGTACTTC

v_call: TRBV29-1
d_call: TRBD2
clone_size: once
j_call: TRBJ2-1
cdr3_aa: CSAASGPNNEQFF
cdr3_nt: TGCAGCGCTGCTAGCGGACCTAACAATGAGCAGTTCTTC

v_call: TRBV7-3
d_call: -
clone_size: -
j_call: TRBJ2-1
cdr3_aa: CASSVQGGNWNEQFF
cdr3_nt: TGTGCCAGCAGCGTACAAGGCGGCAACTGGAATGAGCAGTTCTTC

v_call: TRBV19
d_call: -
clone_size: -
j_call: TRBJ2-2
cdr3_aa: CASSVSLGTNTGELFF
cdr3_nt: TGTGCCAGTAGTGTAAGTCTAGGAACAAACACCGGGGAGCTGTTTTTT

v_call: TRBV27
d_call: -
clone_size: -
j_call: TRBJ2-1
cdr3_aa: CASSSLGEQFF
cdr3_nt: TGTGCCAGCAGTTCGCTAGGCGAGCAGTTCTTC

v_call: TRBV5-4
d_call: -
clone_size: few
j_call: TRBJ2-2
cdr3_aa: CASSLGGAGELFF
cdr3_nt: TGTGCCAGCAGCTTGGGCGGGGCCGGGGAGCTGTTTTTT

v_call: TRBV18
d_call: TRBD1
clone_size: -
j_call: TRBJ2-7
cdr3_aa: CASSRDRGGREQYF
cdr3_nt: TGTGCCAGCTCACGGGACAGGGGGGGCCGCGAGCAGTACTTC